The source of this T cell receptor (beta chain) is a study of blood T cells in healthy people across ages. PCR was performed a second time for about 7 to 11 cycles using a sample-barcoded 5' primer and a J-beta primer mix. Per sample, CDR3-containing paired-end reads numbered at least 2.5 million. A single record per CDR3 protein comes from TCRdb applying MiXCR to the 5' RACE reads. This table holds about 510,000 distinct CDR3 sequences, about 26% found once. These same records also appear under a second study, on T cells of mothers and their children.

The specimen sequenced was blood. The origin of this receptor is a boy between 2 and 15 years old in good health.

Written as DNA, the CDR3 is TGTGCCAGCAGTTTCCCTAGCGGGAGAGGAGATACGCAGTATTTT. This translates into CASSFPSGRGDTQYF. The V and J genes are TRBV27 and TRBJ2-3, with TRBD2 identical over 10 bases. The trim removed 3 bases at V and 5 bases at J, leaving 5 bases unmatched. The CDR3 extends over 15 amino acids. The germline gives CDR1 MNHEY, CDR2 SMNVEV (reference sequence).